This T cell receptor beta chain was recorded in a study of blood T cell repertoires in COVID-19. Study summary: COVID-19 samples collected from the United States, Italy and Spain covered acute and convalescent phases. Nucleic acid was either cDNA or gDNA, and it came from T cells, B-cell-depleted T cells, or PBMCs.

In the source study's methods: Estimates of nucleated cell counts were drawn from the amplification of reference gene primers. Sequenced by immunoSEQ multiplex PCR; TCRdb stores in-frame clones only, minus some. V and J calls and clone size are given by that table; D and trimming were obtained from the DNA. The sample records about 200,000 clones, roughly 87% being singletons. Germline lookup yields CDR1 SGHDT and CDR2 YYEEEE. V shed 0 bases, J shed 4 bases, and the junction held 4 bases outside the gene matches. The CDR3 has 15 amino acids. The TCR sequence derives from a man aged 60-69 years with active or convalescent COVID-19. The source material was peripheral blood. The chain has TRBV5-6 and TRBJ2-7, with TRBD2 matching 10 bases. The CDR3 is CASSLVGTSEYEQYF. Written as DNA, the CDR3 is TGTGCCAGCAGCTTGGTCGGGACTAGCGAATACGAGCAGTACTTC.